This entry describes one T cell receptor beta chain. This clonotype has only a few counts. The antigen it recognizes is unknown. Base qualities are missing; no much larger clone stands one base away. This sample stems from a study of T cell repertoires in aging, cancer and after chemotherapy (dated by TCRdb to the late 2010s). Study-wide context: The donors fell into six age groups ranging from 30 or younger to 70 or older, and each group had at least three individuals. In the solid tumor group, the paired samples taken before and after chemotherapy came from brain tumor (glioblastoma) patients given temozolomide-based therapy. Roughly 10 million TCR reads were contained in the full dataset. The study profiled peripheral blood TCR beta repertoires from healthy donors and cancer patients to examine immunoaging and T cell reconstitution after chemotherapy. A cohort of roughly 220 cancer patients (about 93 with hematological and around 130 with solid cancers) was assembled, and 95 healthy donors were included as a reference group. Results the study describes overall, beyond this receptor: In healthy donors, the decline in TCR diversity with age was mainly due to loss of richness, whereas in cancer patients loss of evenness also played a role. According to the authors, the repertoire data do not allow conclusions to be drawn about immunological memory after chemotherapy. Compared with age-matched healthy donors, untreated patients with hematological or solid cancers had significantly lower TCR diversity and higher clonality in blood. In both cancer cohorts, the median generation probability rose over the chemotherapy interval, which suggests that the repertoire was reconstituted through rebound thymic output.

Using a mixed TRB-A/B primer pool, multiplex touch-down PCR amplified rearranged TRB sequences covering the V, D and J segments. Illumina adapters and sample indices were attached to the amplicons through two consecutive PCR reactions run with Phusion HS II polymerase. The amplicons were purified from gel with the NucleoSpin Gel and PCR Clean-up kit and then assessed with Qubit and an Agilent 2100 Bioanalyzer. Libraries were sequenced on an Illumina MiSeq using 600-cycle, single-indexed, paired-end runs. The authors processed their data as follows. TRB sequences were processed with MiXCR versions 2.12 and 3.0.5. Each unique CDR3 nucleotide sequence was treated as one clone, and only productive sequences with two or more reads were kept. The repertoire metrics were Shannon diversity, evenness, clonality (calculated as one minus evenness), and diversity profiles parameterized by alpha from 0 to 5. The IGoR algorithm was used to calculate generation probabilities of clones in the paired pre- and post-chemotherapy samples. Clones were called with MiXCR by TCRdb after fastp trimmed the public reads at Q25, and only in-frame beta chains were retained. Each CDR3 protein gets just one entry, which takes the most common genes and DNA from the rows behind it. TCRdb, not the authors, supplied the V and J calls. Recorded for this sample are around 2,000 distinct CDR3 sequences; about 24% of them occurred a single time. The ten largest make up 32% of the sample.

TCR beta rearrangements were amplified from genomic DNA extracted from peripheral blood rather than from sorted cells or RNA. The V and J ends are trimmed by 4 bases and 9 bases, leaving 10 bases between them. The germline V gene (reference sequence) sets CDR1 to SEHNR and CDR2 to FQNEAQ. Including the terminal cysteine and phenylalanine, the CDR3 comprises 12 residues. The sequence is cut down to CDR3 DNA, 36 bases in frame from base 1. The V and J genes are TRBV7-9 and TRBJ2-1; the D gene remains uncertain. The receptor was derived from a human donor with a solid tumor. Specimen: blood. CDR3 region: CASSSPPSEQFF. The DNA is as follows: TGTGCCAGCAGCTCTCCGCCTAGTGAGCAGTTCTTC.